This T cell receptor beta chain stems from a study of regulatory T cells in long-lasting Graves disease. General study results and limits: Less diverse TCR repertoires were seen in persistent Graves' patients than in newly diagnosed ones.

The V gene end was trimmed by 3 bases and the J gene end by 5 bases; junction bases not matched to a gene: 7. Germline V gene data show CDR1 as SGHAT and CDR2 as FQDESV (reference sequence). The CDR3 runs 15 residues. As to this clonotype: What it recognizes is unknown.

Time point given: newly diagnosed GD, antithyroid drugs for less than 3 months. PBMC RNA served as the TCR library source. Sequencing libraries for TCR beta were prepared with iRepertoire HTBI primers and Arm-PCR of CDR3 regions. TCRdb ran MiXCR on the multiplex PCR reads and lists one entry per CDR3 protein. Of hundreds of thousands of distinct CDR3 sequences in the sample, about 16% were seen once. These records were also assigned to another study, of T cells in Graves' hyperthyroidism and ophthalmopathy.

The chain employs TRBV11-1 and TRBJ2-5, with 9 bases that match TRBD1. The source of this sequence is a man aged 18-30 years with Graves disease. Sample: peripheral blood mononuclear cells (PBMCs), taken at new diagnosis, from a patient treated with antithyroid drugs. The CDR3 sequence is CASSFKQGAFETQYF. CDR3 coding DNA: TGTGCCAGCAGCTTCAAACAGGGGGCGTTCGAGACCCAGTACTTC.